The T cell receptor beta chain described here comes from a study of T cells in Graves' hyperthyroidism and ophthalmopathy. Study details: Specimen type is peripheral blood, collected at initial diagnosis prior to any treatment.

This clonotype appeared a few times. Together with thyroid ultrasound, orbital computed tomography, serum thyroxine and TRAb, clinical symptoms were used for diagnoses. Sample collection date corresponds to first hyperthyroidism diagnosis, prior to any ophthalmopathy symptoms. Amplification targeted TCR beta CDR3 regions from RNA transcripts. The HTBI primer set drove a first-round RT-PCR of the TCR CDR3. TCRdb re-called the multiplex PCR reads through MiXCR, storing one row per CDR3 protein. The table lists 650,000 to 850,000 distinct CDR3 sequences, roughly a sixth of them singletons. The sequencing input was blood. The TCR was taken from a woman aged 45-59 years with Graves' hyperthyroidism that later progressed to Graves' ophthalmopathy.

DNA for the CDR3: TGTGCCAGCAGCTTAGAGGGACATTCCTACAATGAGCAGTTCTTC. Its translation: CASSLEGHSYNEQFF. The chain joins TRBV11-2 to TRBJ2-1; TRBD1 might be the D (6 bases). The CDR3 extends over 15 amino acids. The ends were cut back, 0 bases at V and 1 base at J, with 7 bases in the middle. CDR1 and CDR2 (germline): SGHAT, FQNNGV.